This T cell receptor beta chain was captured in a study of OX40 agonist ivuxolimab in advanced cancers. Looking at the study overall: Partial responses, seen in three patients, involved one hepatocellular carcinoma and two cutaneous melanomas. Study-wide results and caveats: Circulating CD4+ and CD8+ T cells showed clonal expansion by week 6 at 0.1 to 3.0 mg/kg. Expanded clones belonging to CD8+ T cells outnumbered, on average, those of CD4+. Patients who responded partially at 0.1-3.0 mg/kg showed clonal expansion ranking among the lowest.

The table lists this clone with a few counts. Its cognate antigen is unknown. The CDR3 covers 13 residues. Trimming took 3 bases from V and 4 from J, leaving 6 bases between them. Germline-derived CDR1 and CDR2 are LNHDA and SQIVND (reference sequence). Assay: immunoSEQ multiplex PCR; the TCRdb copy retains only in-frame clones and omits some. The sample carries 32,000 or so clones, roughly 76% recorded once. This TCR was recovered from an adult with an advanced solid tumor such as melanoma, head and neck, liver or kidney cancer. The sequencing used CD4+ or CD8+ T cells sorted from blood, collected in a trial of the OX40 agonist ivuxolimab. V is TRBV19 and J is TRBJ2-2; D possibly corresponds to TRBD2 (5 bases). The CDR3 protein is CASSIRGTGELFF. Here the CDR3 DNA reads TGTGCCAGTAGTATCCGGGGCACCGGGGAGCTGTTTTTT.